This T cell receptor (beta chain) appears in the sequencing data of a study of identical twins. The CDR3 loop spans 14 amino acids. Germline assignment: CDR1 SQVTM and CDR2 ANQGSEA. After removal of 6 bases from V and 3 bases from J, the junction contained 6 bases not matched to a gene. TCRdb independently ran MiXCR on the 5' RACE reads; one entry per CDR3 protein. The sample lists under 900,000 distinct CDR3 sequences; 15% to 20% were seen once. This same sample was also part of a study on T cells expressing NK-cell markers.

This TCR was sampled from a woman aged 18-29 years in good health. The sample consisted of PBMCs. The chain carries TRBV29-1 and TRBJ1-1; 11 nucleotides agree with TRBD1. CDR3 loop: CSVGQGAQDTEAFF. The CDR3 DNA reads TGCAGCGTAGGACAGGGGGCGCAGGACACTGAAGCTTTCTTT. Drawing the rest from reference TRBV29-1 and TRBJ1-1, the complete variable domain is SAVISQKPSRDICQRGTSLTIQCQVDSQVTMMFWYRQQPGQSLTLIATANQGSEATYESGFVIDKFPISRPNLTFSTLTVSNMSPEDSSIYLCSVGQGAQDTEAFFGQGTRLTVV.